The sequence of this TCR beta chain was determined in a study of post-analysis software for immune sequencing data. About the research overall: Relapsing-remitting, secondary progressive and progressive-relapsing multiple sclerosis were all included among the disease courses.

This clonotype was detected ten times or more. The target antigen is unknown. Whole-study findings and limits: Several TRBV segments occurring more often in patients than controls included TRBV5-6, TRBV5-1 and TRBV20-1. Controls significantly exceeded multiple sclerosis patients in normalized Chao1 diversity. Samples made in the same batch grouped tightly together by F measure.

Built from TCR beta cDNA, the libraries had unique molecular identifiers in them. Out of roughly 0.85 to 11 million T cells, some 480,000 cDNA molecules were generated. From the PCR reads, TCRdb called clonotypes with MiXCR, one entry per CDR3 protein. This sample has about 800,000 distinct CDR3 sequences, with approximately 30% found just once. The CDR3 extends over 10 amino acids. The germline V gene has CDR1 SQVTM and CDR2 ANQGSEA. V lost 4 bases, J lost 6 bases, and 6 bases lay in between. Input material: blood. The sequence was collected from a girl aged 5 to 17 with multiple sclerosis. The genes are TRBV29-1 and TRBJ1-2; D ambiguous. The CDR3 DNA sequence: TGCAGCGTTGTGGGGAATGGCTACACCTTC. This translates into CSVVGNGYTF.